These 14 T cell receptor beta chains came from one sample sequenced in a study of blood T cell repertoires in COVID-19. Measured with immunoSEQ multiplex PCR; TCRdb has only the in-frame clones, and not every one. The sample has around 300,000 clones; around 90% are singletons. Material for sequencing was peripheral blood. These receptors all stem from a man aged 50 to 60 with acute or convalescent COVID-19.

The CDR3 spells CASSFTGTELFIYGYTF. CDR3 DNA sequence: TGTGCCAGTAGTTTCACCGGGACAGAATTGTTCATCTATGGCTACACCTTC. V and J are TRBV19 and TRBJ1-2; 7 bases align to TRBD1. Germline V CDR1 and CDR2: LNHDA, SQIVND (reference sequence). The CDR3 runs to 17 residues. Trimming cost V 5 bases and J 4 bases; bases outside gene matches: 16.

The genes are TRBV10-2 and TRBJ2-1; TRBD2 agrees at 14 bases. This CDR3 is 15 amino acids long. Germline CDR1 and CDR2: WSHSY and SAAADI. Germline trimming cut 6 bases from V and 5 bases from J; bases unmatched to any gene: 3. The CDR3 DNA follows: TGCGCCAGCAGGACTAGCGGGGGGGAAAACAATGAGCAGTTCTTC. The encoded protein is CASRTSGGENNEQFF.

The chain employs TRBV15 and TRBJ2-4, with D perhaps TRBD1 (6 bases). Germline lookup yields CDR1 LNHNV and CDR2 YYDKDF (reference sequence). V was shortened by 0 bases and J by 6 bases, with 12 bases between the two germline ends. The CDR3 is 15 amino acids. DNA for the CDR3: TGTGCCACCAGCAGAGAGTACGAAGGGGGAAACATTCAGTACTTC. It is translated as CATSREYEGGNIQYF.

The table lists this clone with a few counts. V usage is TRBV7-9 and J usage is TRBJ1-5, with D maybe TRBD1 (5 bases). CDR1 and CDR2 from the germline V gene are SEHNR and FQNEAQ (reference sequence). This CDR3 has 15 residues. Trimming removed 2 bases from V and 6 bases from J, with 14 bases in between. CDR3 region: CASSLSGAEGQPQHF. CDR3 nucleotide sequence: TGTGCCAGCAGCTTATCTGGGGCAGAAGGTCAGCCCCAGCATTTT. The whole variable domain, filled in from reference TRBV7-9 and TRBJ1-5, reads DTGVSQNPRHKITKRGQNVTFRCDPISEHNRLYWYRQTLGQGPEFLTYFQNEAQLEKSRLLSDRFSAERPKGSFSTLEIQRTEQGDSAMYLCASSLSGAEGQPQHFGDGTRLSIL.

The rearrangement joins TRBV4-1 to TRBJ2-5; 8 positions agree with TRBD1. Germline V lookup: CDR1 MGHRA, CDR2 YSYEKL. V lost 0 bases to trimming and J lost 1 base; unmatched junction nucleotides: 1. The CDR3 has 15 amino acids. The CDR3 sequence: CASSQDGTGQETQYF. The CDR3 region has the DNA TGCGCCAGCAGCCAAGATGGGACAGGCCAAGAGACCCAGTACTTC.

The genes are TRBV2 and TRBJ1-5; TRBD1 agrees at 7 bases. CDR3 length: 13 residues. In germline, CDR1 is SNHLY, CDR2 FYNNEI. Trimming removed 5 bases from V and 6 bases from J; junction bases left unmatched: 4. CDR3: CASSQGQLQPQHF. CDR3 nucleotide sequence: TGTGCCAGCAGTCAGGGACAGCTTCAGCCCCAGCATTTT.

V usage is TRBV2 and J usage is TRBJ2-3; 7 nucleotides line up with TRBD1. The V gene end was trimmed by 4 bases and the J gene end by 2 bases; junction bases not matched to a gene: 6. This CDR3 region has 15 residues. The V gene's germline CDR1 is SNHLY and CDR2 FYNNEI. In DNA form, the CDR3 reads TGTGCCAGCAGTGCCGGGACAGCACACACAGATACGCAGTATTTT. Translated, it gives CASSAGTAHTDTQYF.

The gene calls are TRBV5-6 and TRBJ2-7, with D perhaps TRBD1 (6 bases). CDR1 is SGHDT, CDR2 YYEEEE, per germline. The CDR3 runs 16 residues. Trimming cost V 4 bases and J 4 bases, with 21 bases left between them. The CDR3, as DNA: TGTGCCAGCAGCGAGGGGAAAGGGGGAAATCATTACGAGCAGTACTTC. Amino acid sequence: CASSEGKGGNHYEQYF.

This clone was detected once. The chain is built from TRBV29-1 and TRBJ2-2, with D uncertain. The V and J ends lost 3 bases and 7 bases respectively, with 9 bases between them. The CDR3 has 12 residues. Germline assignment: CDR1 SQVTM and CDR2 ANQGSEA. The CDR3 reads CSVEKRSGELFF. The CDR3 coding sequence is TGCAGCGTTGAGAAAAGGAGCGGGGAGCTGTTTTTT.

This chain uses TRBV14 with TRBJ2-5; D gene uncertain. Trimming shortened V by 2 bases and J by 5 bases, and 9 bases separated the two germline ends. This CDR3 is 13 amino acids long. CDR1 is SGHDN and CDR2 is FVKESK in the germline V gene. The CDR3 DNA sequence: TGTGCCAGCAGCCAACGGTTGTCGGAGACCCAGTACTTC. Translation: CASSQRLSETQYF.

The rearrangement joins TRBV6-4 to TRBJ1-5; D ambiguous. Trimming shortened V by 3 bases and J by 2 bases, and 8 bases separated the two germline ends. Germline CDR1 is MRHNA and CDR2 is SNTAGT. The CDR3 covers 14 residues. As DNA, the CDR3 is TGTGCCAGCAGTGAAGTGGCAGGCAATCAGCCCCAGCATTTT. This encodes CASSEVAGNQPQHF.

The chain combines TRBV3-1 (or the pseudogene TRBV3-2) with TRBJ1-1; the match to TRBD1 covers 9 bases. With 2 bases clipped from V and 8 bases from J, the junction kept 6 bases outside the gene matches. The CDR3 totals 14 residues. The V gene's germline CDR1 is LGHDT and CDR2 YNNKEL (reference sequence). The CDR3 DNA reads TGTGCCAGCAGCCAATTTAGGGGGACAGGGGAAGCTTTCTTT. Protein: CASSQFRGTGEAFF.

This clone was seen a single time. CDR3 sequence (DNA): TGTGCCTGGAGTGACGGTTATGGCTACACCTTC. Amino acids: CAWSDGYGYTF. J is TRBJ1-2 and V is TRBV30; D unresolved. There are 11 residues in the CDR3. V was clipped by 1 base and J by 5 bases, with 5 bases between them. Germline V gene sequence: CDR1 GTSNPN, CDR2 SVGIG (reference sequence).

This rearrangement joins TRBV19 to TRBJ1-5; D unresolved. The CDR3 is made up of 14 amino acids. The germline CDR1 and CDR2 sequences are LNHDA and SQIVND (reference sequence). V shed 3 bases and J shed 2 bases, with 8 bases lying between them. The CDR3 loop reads CASSIRQGNQPQHF. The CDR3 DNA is TGTGCCAGTAGTATTCGCCAGGGCAATCAGCCCCAGCATTTT.